Following are 13 T cell receptor beta chains from one sample sequenced in a study of blood T cell repertoires in COVID-19. Sequenced by immunoSEQ multiplex PCR; TCRdb stores in-frame clones only, minus some. Of approximately 130,000 clones listed, over 80% were seen once; the top ten hold 15% to 20%. Sequencing used PBMCs or T cells enriched from blood (not recorded which). These receptors were taken from a man between 25 and 39 years old who had recovered from COVID-19.

CDR3: CASSWSLAGGPEQETQYF. The CDR3 bases are TGCGCCAGCAGCTGGTCACTAGCGGGGGGGCCCGAGCAAGAGACCCAGTACTTC. This chain links TRBV5-1 with TRBJ2-5; TRBD2 agrees at 13 bases. The CDR3 is 18 amino acids. The trim removed 3 bases at V and 2 bases at J, leaving 10 bases unmatched. Germline V gene lookup returns CDR1 SGHRS and CDR2 YFSETQ.

V gene TRBV12-5 combines with J gene TRBJ2-3, with 11 bases fitting TRBD2. The length of the CDR3 is 16 residues. The trim removed 6 bases at V and 5 bases at J, leaving 10 bases unmatched. Germline-derived CDR1 and CDR2 are LGHNT and FRNRAP. Here the CDR3 DNA reads TGTGCTAGTGGCCCACTCGGACTAGCGGGCTTAGATACGCAGTATTTT. This codes for CASGPLGLAGLDTQYF.

The chain couples TRBV10-2 to TRBJ1-4; D perhaps matches TRBD1 (5 bases). The V end lost 3 bases, the J end lost 3 bases, and 8 bases lay between the germline ends. The CDR3 contains 14 residues. The V gene's germline CDR1 is WSHSY and CDR2 SAAADI. The CDR3 DNA follows: TGCGCCAGCAGTGACAGGGCTCCTAATGAAAAACTGTTTTTT. Residues: CASSDRAPNEKLFF.

The V gene is TRBV9, the J gene TRBJ2-1, with TRBD2 matching over 14 bases. V lost 1 base and J lost 10; bases outside the gene matches: 4. Germline CDR1 SGDLS, CDR2 YYNGEE. The CDR3 loop spans 15 amino acids. CDR3 in amino acids: CASSVWGLAGDEQFF. The CDR3 DNA follows: TGTGCCAGCAGCGTATGGGGACTAGCGGGGGACGAGCAGTTCTTC. Supplemented by reference TRBV9 and TRBJ2-1, the full variable domain reads DSGVTQTPKHLITATGQRVTLRCSPRSGDLSVYWYQQSLDQGLQFLIQYYNGEERAKGNILERFSAQQFPDLHSELNLSSLELGDSALYFCASSVWGLAGDEQFFGPGTRLTVL.

This clone was found many times. The chain recombines TRBV19 with TRBJ1-2, with a possible D match to TRBD1 (6 bases). The CDR3 sequence is 17 residues long. Germline lookup yields CDR1 LNHDA and CDR2 SQIVND (reference sequence). Between the trimmed V and J ends, which lost 3 bases and 0 bases, there was a span of 17 bases. The CDR3 reads CASSITPGQEANYGYTF. The DNA for the CDR3 is TGTGCCAGTAGTATCACTCCGGGACAAGAAGCTAACTATGGCTACACCTTC.

The chain combines TRBV7-9 with TRBJ2-2, with D unclear. The CDR3 runs 16 residues. The germline CDR1 and CDR2 sequences are SEHNR and FQNEAQ (reference sequence). Trimming cost V 1 base and J 2 bases, with 11 bases left between them. CDR3 sequence: CASSLGGQANTGELFF. The DNA for the CDR3 is TGTGCCAGCAGCTTAGGTGGCCAGGCAAACACCGGGGAGCTGTTTTTT.

This clone was found once. This chain links TRBV7-9 with TRBJ2-3; TRBD2 matches at 9 bases. Trimming took 5 bases from V and 1 from J; bases not matched to a gene: 13. Germline V gene sequence: CDR1 SEHNR, CDR2 FQNEAQ (reference sequence). This CDR3 region has 18 residues. CDR3 loop: CASSRRSGSPRGTDTQYF. CDR3 DNA: TGTGCCAGCAGCAGACGTAGCGGGAGCCCCCGGGGCACAGATACGCAGTATTTT.

The chain couples TRBV6-5 to TRBJ2-2, with TRBD1 matching over 7 bases. The CDR3 contains 15 residues. Trimming took 2 bases from V and 4 from J; bases not matched to a gene: 4. The V gene's germline CDR1 is MNHEY and CDR2 SVGAGI. The CDR3 DNA sequence: TGTGCCAGCAGTTACGCAGGGGGAAGCACCGGGGAGCTGTTTTTT. It translates to CASSYAGGSTGELFF.

The chain couples TRBV24-1 to TRBJ2-1; D may be TRBD1 (6 bases). Germline V gives CDR1 KGHDR, CDR2 SFDVKD. The CDR3 has 14 amino acids. V lost 5 bases and J 7 bases, leaving 14 bases between the germline ends. CDR3 coding DNA: TGTGCCACCAGTGGTACAGGGCCCCGGAATGAGCAGTTCTTC. It encodes CATSGTGPRNEQFF.

The rearrangement uses TRBV6-5 and TRBJ1-1, with a tentative D call TRBD1 (6 bases). CDR3 length equals 12 residues. Trimming removed 7 bases at V and 3 bases at J, with 9 bases between. Per germline, CDR1 MNHEY and CDR2 SVGAGI. The chain's CDR3 is CASTGGYTEAFF. The CDR3 DNA reads as TGTGCCAGCACGGGGGGCTACACTGAAGCTTTCTTT.

The CDR3 loop reads CASSLSGPDQPQHF. CDR3 DNA sequence: TGTGCCAGCAGTTTATCGGGGCCCGATCAGCCCCAGCATTTT. The V call is TRBV27, the J call TRBJ1-5; D is possibly TRBD1 (5 bases). This CDR3 comprises 14 residues. Germline CDR1 and CDR2: MNHEY and SMNVEV (reference sequence). The V end lost 0 bases, the J end lost 5 bases, and 8 bases lay between the germline ends.

A few counts support this clone. The rearrangement joins TRBV9 to TRBJ2-5; 7 nucleotides align to TRBD1. V lost 3 bases and J lost 1; bases outside the gene matches: 6. Per germline, CDR1 SGDLS and CDR2 YYNGEE. The CDR3 has 15 residues. This CDR3 is CASSANGQAQETQYF. In DNA form, the CDR3 reads TGTGCCAGCAGCGCCAACGGACAGGCCCAAGAGACCCAGTACTTC.

This chain joins TRBV18 and TRBJ1-2; 8 positions match TRBD1. Per germline, CDR1 KGHSH and CDR2 LQKENI. The CDR3 extends over 14 amino acids. The junction had 2 bases not matched to a gene; V was cut back by 3 bases and J by 2 bases. For the CDR3, the DNA is TGTGCCAGCTCACCCGACAGGGGAAACTATGGCTACACCTTC. It specifies CASSPDRGNYGYTF.